This section outlines one T cell receptor (beta chain) sequence together with its context. These data are taken from a study of technical replicates of blood from a few donors. The CDR3 consists of 22 residues. With 0 bases clipped from V and 3 bases from J, the junction kept 20 bases outside the gene matches. Germline CDR1 LGHNA, CDR2 YSLEER. Repertoires were generated with immunoSEQ multiplex PCR, while TCRdb's copy carries only in-frame clones and drops some. The table includes about 70,000 clones, over 85% detected once. The sample taken for sequencing was T cells isolated from PBMCs. This sequence joins TRBV4-3 and TRBJ2-3, with 11 bases fitting TRBD1. This sequence originates from a human donor in good health. The CDR3 DNA is TGCGCCAGCAGCCAAGATTTAGGACAGGGGGCAGCTTATTGGGTTCCAACAGATACGCAGTATTTT. Its protein is CASSQDLGQGAAYWVPTDTQYF.